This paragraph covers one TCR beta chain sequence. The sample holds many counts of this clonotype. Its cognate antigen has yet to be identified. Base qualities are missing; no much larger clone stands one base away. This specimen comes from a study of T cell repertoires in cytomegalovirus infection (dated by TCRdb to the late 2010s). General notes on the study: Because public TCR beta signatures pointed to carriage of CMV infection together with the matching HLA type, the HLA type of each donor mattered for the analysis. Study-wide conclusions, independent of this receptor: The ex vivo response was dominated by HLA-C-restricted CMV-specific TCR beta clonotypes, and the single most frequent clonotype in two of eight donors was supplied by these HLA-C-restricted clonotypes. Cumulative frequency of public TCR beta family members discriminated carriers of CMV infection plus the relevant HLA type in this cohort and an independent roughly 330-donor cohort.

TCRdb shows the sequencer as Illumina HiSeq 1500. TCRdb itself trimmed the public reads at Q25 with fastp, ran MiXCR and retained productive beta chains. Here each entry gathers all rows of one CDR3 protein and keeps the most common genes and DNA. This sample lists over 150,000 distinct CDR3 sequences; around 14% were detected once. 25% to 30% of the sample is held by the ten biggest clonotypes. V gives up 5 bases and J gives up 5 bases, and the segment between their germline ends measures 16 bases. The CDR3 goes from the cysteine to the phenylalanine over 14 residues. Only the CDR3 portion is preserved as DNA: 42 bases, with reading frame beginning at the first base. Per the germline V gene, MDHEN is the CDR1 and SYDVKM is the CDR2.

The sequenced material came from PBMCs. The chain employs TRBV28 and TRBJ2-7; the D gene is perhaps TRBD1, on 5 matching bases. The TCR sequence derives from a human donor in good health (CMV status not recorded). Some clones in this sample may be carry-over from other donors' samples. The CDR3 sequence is CASSPGLVIHEQYF. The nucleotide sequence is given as TGTGCCAGCAGTCCAGGGCTTGTAATCCACGAGCAGTACTTC.